This TCR beta chain derives from a study of blood T cell repertoires in COVID-19. In the study overall: Some COVID-19 samples were acute and others convalescent; all came from the United States, Italy and Spain. Sample material is recorded as cDNA or gDNA derived from T cells, B-cell-depleted T cells, or PBMCs.

Symptom resolution, clearance, or two negative PCRs marked the recovered donors of Cohort 3. How the authors handled the data: By means of reference gene primer amplification, nucleated cell counts were estimated. Sequenced by immunoSEQ multiplex PCR; TCRdb stores in-frame clones only, minus some. Clonal size and the V and J genes are those of that table, whereas D and trimming came from the DNA. In the table there are approximately 160,000 clones, about 86% of which are singletons. This clonotype originated in a man between 50 and 59 years old who had recovered from COVID-19. The sample comprised PBMCs or T cells enriched from blood (not recorded which).

The chain's CDR3 is CATSTNTGISGNTIYF. CDR3 coding DNA: TGTGCCACCAGCACCAATACAGGGATCTCTGGAAACACCATATATTTT. V usage is TRBV15 and J usage is TRBJ1-3; D possibly corresponds to TRBD1 (6 bases). Trimming pared 4 bases from V and 0 bases from J, leaving 13 bases between. CDR3 length: 16 amino acids. Germline CDR1 reads LNHNV; CDR2 reads YYDKDF (reference sequence).